The rows below give T cell receptor beta chains drawn from one sample of a study of identical twins. TCRdb analysed the 5' RACE reads with MiXCR anew, one entry per CDR3 protein. The sample lists approximately 1.8 million distinct CDR3 sequences, about 32% occurring once. The sequencing sample was made of cord blood. The receptors were sampled from a newborn girl in good health. Both conserved end residues are part of each CDR3. The D gene is left open where the match is weak. Expanded clones get a size class; other rows say once, few or many, or leave the size out.

J gene,clone size,V gene,D gene,CDR3 protein,CDR3 DNA
TRBJ2-5,-,TRBV30,-,CAWSVGGHQETQYF,TGTGCCTGGAGTGTAGGGGGACACCAAGAGACCCAGTACTTC
TRBJ2-1,-,TRBV6-1,TRBD1,CASSPGQGASNEQFF,TGTGCCAGTTCACCGGGACAGGGGGCTAGTAATGAGCAGTTCTTC
TRBJ2-4,many,TRBV4-2,TRBD2,CASSQASTGGAKNIQYF,TGTGCCAGCAGCCAAGCTTCAACCGGGGGGGCCAAAAACATTCAGTACTTC
TRBJ1-6,-,TRBV12-3/TRBV12-4,-,CASSPKRGNSPLHF,TGCGCCAGCAGCCCTAAAAGGGGTAATTCACCCCTCCACTTT
TRBJ2-7,-,TRBV7-2,-,CASSISGTDYEQYF,TGTGCCAGCAGCATATCCGGGACGGACTACGAGCAGTACTTC
TRBJ2-3,-,TRBV20-1,TRBD2,CSAGSASGSTDTQYF,TGCAGTGCTGGCTCCGCTAGCGGGAGCACAGATACGCAGTATTTT
TRBJ2-3,-,TRBV7-4,TRBD2,CASSPGLAGERTDTQYF,TGTGCCAGCAGCCCCGGACTAGCGGGGGAGCGCACAGATACGCAGTATTTT
TRBJ1-1,-,TRBV6-1,-,CASRPGNTEAFF,TGTGCCAGCAGGCCGGGGAACACTGAAGCTTTCTTT
TRBJ2-3,-,TRBV4-2,-,CASSLQTTLPGTDTQYF,TGTGCCAGCAGCCTACAAACAACCTTGCCGGGCACAGATACGCAGTATTTT
TRBJ2-7,few,TRBV3-1,-,CASSHAPPLASSYEQYF,TGTGCCAGCAGCCATGCCCCCCCTCTAGCGTCCTCCTACGAGCAGTACTTC
TRBJ1-4,few,TRBV20-1,TRBD1,CQAGGTNEKLFF,TGCCAAGCAGGGGGGACTAATGAAAAACTGTTTTTT
TRBJ1-4,-,TRBV18,-,CASSPVNSGAQEKLFF,TGTGCCAGCTCACCAGTCAATTCGGGAGCCCAAGAAAAACTGTTTTTT
TRBJ2-5,few,TRBV28,TRBD2,CASSSGSLKETQYF,TGTGCCAGCAGTAGCGGGAGTCTTAAGGAGACCCAGTACTTC
TRBJ2-1,few,TRBV5-1,TRBD1,CASSLWTGNYNEQFF,TGCGCCAGCAGCTTGTGGACAGGGAATTACAATGAGCAGTTCTTC
TRBJ2-5,-,TRBV7-9,-,CASSYLGVETQYF,TGTGCCAGCAGCTACCTGGGGGTTGAGACCCAGTACTTC
TRBJ2-1,few,TRBV20-1,TRBD2,CSAWAGPASGLYNEQFF,TGCAGTGCATGGGCCGGTCCGGCTAGCGGACTATACAATGAGCAGTTCTTC
TRBJ2-3,-,TRBV7-2,-,CASSSRGTFTDTQYF,TGTGCCAGCAGCTCTAGGGGGACATTCACAGATACGCAGTATTTT
TRBJ2-1,-,TRBV3-1,-,CASSQDFWGLATGSYNEQFF,TGTGCCAGCAGCCAAGATTTCTGGGGCTTGGCCACGGGATCCTACAATGAGCAGTTCTTC
TRBJ2-1,many,TRBV4-1,-,CASSQNRGNEQFF,TGTGCCAGCAGCCAAAATCGGGGCAATGAGCAGTTCTTC
TRBJ2-5,-,TRBV7-2,TRBD2,CASSLVKGLASETQYF,TGTGCCAGCAGCTTAGTGAAGGGACTAGCGAGCGAGACCCAGTACTTC
TRBJ1-2,-,TRBV6-1,TRBD1,CASSEARPGDSIVYGYTF,TGTGCCAGCAGTGAAGCGAGGCCCGGGGACAGTATAGTGTATGGCTACACCTTC
TRBJ2-7,many,TRBV3-1,-,CASSQVVGYEQYF,TGTGCCAGCAGCCAAGTAGTGGGCTACGAGCAGTACTTC
TRBJ1-3,-,TRBV12-3/TRBV12-4,-,CASSRKSLSGNTIYF,TGTGCCAGCAGTAGGAAGAGCCTCTCTGGAAACACCATATATTTT
TRBJ2-2,-,TRBV29-1,TRBD1,CSVDRGQTGELFF,TGCAGCGTGGACAGGGGACAGACCGGGGAGCTGTTTTTT
TRBJ1-4,few,TRBV7-9,-,CASTTPTNEKLFF,TGTGCCAGCACCACACCAACTAATGAAAAACTGTTTTTT
TRBJ2-1,-,TRBV20-1,-,CSAKSSRELSSYNEQFF,TGCAGTGCCAAATCGTCTCGGGAGCTTAGCTCCTACAATGAGCAGTTCTTC
TRBJ2-1,few,TRBV12-3/TRBV12-4,-,CASSPNRNEQFF,TGTGCCAGCAGTCCTAACAGAAATGAGCAGTTCTTC
TRBJ1-1,-,TRBV10-3,-,CAISVTNTEAFF,TGTGCCATCAGTGTGACTAACACTGAAGCTTTCTTT
TRBJ2-1,-,TRBV28,TRBD2,CATLLLAGGNEQFF,TGTGCCACGCTACTCTTAGCGGGAGGGAATGAGCAGTTCTTC
TRBJ2-7,many,TRBV5-1,TRBD2,CASSWTRDSYEQYF,TGCGCCAGCAGCTGGACTAGGGATTCCTACGAGCAGTACTTC
TRBJ2-3,few,TRBV7-9,TRBD2,CASSFGLAGGLDTQYF,TGTGCCAGCAGCTTCGGACTAGCGGGGGGACTAGATACGCAGTATTTT
TRBJ1-2,few,TRBV20-1,-,CSARSQYFNYGYTF,TGCAGTGCTAGATCGCAGTATTTTAACTATGGCTACACCTTC
TRBJ2-1,-,TRBV6-6,-,CASSYSTGVNEQFF,TGTGCCAGCAGTTACTCGACGGGGGTCAATGAGCAGTTCTTC
TRBJ1-6,-,TRBV4-1,-,CASSQDRLPPLHF,TGCGCCAGCAGCCAAGATCGGTTACCACCCCTCCACTTT
TRBJ1-2,few,TRBV3-1,-,CASSQARGVYGYTF,TGTGCCAGCAGCCAAGCACGCGGGGTCTATGGCTACACCTTC
TRBJ2-3,-,TRBV6-5,-,CASSYHRRASTDTQYF,TGTGCCAGCAGTTACCATAGGAGGGCTAGCACAGATACGCAGTATTTT
TRBJ2-1,-,TRBV4-1,-,CPSSRYEGLNDEQFF,TGCCCCAGCAGCCGCTACGAGGGGCTGAACGATGAGCAGTTCTTC
TRBJ1-4,-,TRBV5-1,TRBD1,CASGRQGANEKLFF,TGCGCCAGCGGCAGACAGGGGGCTAATGAAAAACTGTTTTTT
TRBJ2-1,-,TRBV19,-,CASSPHTSYNEQFF,TGTGCCAGTAGTCCTCACACCTCCTACAATGAGCAGTTCTTC
TRBJ1-5,-,TRBV4-1,TRBD1,CASSQDWSGGSQPQHF,TGCGCCAGCAGCCAAGATTGGTCAGGGGGGAGTCAGCCCCAGCATTTT
TRBJ2-5,-,TRBV29-1,-,CSVIRREFQETQYF,TGCAGCGTTATCCGCAGGGAATTTCAAGAGACCCAGTACTTC
TRBJ1-1,-,TRBV2,TRBD1,CASRDSWTGRVPQNTEAFF,TGTGCCAGCAGAGACTCTTGGACAGGGAGAGTTCCCCAGAACACTGAAGCTTTCTTT
TRBJ2-1,-,TRBV7-2,-,CASSSFGDKYNEQFF,TGTGCCAGCAGCTCGTTTGGGGACAAATACAATGAGCAGTTCTTC
TRBJ1-1,few,TRBV12-3/TRBV12-4,-,CASSFQGSNTEAFF,TGTGCCAGCAGTTTCCAGGGGTCCAACACTGAAGCTTTCTTT
TRBJ1-3,-,TRBV29-1,TRBD1,CSVVFRQGSGGNTIYF,TGCAGCGTTGTGTTCAGACAGGGTTCAGGGGGAAACACCATATATTTT
TRBJ2-7,-,TRBV20-1,-,CSAKGPKTSFYEQYF,TGCAGTGCTAAGGGGCCGAAGACTAGTTTCTACGAGCAGTACTTC
TRBJ2-7,few,TRBV28,-,CASTGFPYEQYF,TGTGCCAGCACAGGGTTCCCCTACGAGCAGTACTTC
TRBJ2-5,few,TRBV4-1,TRBD1,CASSQEDRGLTKETQYF,TGCGCCAGCAGCCAAGAGGACAGGGGGCTAACAAAAGAGACCCAGTACTTC
TRBJ2-1,few,TRBV9,TRBD2,CASSSRIRGTSDYEQFF,TGTGCCAGCAGCTCACGGATCAGAGGGACTAGCGACTATGAGCAGTTCTTC
TRBJ2-1,-,TRBV15,-,CATSRDRGVNEQFF,TGTGCCACCAGCAGAGACCGAGGGGTCAATGAGCAGTTCTTC
TRBJ2-3,few,TRBV28,-,CASSWYRAADTQYF,TGTGCCAGCAGTTGGTACCGAGCAGCAGATACGCAGTATTTT
TRBJ1-1,-,TRBV5-1,TRBD1,CASRTGDWVNTEAFF,TGCGCCAGTCGAACAGGGGACTGGGTGAACACTGAAGCTTTCTTT
TRBJ2-4,few,TRBV7-2,TRBD2,CASSLALAENIQYF,TGTGCCAGCAGCTTAGCTCTAGCGGAAAACATTCAGTACTTC
TRBJ2-1,-,TRBV19,-,CASSIENQPYNEQFF,TGTGCCAGTAGTATAGAAAACCAGCCCTACAATGAGCAGTTCTTC
TRBJ1-1,few,TRBV10-3,TRBD1,CAISEFQGAGNTEAFF,TGTGCCATCAGTGAGTTCCAGGGGGCAGGGAACACTGAAGCTTTCTTT
TRBJ1-1,-,TRBV29-1,-,CSVEGGVSNTEAFF,TGCAGCGTTGAAGGAGGGGTTTCGAACACTGAAGCTTTCTTT